Included here is one T cell receptor (beta chain) sequence, with context. Sequencing used immunoSEQ multiplex PCR; TCRdb keeps in-frame clones, though not all of them. The repertoire holds approximately 63,000 clones, with more than 65% as singletons. Germline V gene sequence: CDR1 SEHNR, CDR2 FQNEAQ (reference sequence). This CDR3 is built from 17 residues. V was clipped by 3 bases and J by 4 bases; unmatched bases: 9. This sample is drawn from a study of blood T cell repertoires in COVID-19. The specimen sequenced was peripheral blood. This chain joins TRBV7-9 and TRBJ2-1; 10 nucleotides line up with TRBD2. The source is a woman in her 70s with acute or convalescent COVID-19. The CDR3 DNA reads as TGTGCCAGCAGCTTTAATGAGCGGGGGGGTTTATACAATGAGCAGTTCTTC. This sequence encodes CASSFNERGGLYNEQFF. Together with reference TRBV7-9 and TRBJ2-1, the CDR3 gives the full variable domain: DTGVSQNPRHKITKRGQNVTFRCDPISEHNRLYWYRQTLGQGPEFLTYFQNEAQLEKSRLLSDRFSAERPKGSFSTLEIQRTEQGDSAMYLCASSFNERGGLYNEQFFGPGTRLTVL.